This section outlines one T cell receptor (beta chain) sequence together with its context. This record belongs to a study of blood T cell repertoires in COVID-19. Across the whole study: From the United States, Italy and Spain came samples of acute and convalescent COVID-19. T cells, B-cell-depleted T cells, or PBMCs provided the cDNA or gDNA that served as material.

Authors' data handling: Amplifying reference gene primers gave estimates of nucleated cell counts. Clones were read by immunoSEQ multiplex PCR, and TCRdb kept only the in-frame ones, dropping some. V and J calls and clone size are copied from that table; D and trimming were computed from the DNA. The sample has 200,000 to 300,000 clones; roughly four fifths are singletons. The TCR comes from a man aged 50 to 60 with acute or convalescent COVID-19. Sequences were obtained from peripheral blood.

The CDR3 reads CASSENIQETQYF. The CDR3 DNA is TGCGCCAGCAGTGAGAATATACAAGAGACCCAGTACTTC. The rearrangement uses TRBV10-1 and TRBJ2-5; D ambiguous. In germline, CDR1 is WNHNN, CDR2 SYGVQD (reference sequence). The CDR3 is 13 amino acids. V lost 2 bases and J 2 bases, leaving 6 bases between the germline ends.